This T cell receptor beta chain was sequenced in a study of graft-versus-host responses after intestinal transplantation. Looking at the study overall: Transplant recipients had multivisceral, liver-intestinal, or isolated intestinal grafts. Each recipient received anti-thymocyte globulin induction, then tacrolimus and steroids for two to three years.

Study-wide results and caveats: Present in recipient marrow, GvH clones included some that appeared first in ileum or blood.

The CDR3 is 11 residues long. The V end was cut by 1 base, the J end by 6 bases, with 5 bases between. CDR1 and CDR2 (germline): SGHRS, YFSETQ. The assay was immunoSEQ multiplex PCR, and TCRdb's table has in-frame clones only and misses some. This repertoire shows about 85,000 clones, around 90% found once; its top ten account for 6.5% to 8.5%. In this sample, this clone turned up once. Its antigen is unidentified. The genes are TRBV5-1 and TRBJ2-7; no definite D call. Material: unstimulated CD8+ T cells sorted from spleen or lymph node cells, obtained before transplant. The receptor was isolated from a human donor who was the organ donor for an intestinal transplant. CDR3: CASSLNTEQYF. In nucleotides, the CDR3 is TGCGCCAGCAGCTTGAATACCGAGCAGTACTTC.